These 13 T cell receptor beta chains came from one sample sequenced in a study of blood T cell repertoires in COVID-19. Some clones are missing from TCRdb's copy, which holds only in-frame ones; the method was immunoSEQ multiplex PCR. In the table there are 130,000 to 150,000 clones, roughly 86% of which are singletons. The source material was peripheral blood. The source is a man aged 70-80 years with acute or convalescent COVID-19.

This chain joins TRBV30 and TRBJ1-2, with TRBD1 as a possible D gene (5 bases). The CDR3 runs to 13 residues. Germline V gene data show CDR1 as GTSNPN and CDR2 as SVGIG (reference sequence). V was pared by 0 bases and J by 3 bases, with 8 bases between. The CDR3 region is CAWSVTGYYGYTF. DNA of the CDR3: TGTGCCTGGAGTGTAACAGGCTACTATGGCTACACCTTC.

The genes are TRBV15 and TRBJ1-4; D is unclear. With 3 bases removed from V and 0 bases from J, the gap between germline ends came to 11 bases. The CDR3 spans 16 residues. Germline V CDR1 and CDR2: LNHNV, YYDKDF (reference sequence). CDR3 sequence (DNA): TGTGCCACCAGCAGCGGGATGGGTGCAACTAATGAAAAACTGTTTTTT. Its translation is CATSSGMGATNEKLFF.

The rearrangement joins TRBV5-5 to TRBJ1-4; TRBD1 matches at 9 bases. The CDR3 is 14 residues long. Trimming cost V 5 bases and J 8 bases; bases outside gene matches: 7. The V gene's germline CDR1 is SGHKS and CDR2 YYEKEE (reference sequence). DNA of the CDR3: TGTGCCAGCAGATGGGGACAGGGAAACGAAAAACTGTTTTTT. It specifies CASRWGQGNEKLFF. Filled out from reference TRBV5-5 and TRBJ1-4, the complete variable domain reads DAGVTQSPTHLIKTRGQQVTLRCSPISGHKSVSWYQQVLGQGPQFIFQYYEKEERGRGNFPDRFSARQFPNYSSELNVNALLLGDSALYLCASRWGQGNEKLFFGSGTQLSVL.

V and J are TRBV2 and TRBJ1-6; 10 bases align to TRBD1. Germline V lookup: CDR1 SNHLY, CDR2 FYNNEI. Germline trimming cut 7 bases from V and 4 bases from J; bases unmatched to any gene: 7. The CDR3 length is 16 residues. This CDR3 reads CASNQGQGIYNSPLHF. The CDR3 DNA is TGTGCCAGCAACCAGGGACAGGGGATTTATAATTCACCCCTCCACTTT.

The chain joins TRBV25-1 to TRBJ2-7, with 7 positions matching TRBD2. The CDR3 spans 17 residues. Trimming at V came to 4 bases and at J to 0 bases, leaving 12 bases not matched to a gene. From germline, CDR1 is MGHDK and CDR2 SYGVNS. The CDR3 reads CASSGLQGAGDSYEQYF. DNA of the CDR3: TGTGCCAGCAGTGGCCTGCAAGGGGCGGGGGACTCCTACGAGCAGTACTTC.

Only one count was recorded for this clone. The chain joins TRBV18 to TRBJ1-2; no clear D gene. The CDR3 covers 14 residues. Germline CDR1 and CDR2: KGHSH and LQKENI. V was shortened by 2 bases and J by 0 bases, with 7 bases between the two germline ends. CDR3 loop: CASSPMAANYGYTF. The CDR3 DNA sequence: TGTGCCAGCTCACCAATGGCAGCTAACTATGGCTACACCTTC.

The CDR3 here is CASRLNGQGNTGELFF. The CDR3 DNA reads as TGTGCCAGCAGGCTGAACGGACAGGGCAACACCGGGGAGCTGTTTTTT. The chain couples TRBV3-1 (or the pseudogene TRBV3-2) to TRBJ2-2, with TRBD1 matching 8 bases. The CDR3 length is 16 residues. J gave up 2 bases and V 6 bases, and 8 bases lay outside the gene matches. Germline V gives CDR1 LGHDT, CDR2 YNNKEL (reference sequence).

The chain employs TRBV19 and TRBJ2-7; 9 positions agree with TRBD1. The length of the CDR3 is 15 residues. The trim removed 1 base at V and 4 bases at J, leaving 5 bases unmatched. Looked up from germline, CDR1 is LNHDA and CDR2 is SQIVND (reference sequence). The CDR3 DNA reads TGTGCCAGTAGTATAGCTCGGACAGGGGAGTACGAGCAGTACTTC. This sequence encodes CASSIARTGEYEQYF.

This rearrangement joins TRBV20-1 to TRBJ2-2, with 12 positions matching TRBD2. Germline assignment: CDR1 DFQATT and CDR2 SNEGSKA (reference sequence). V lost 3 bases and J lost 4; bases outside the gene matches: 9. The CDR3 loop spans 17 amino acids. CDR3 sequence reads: CSASSPSGRAATGELFF. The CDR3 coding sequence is TGCAGTGCTAGTTCCCCTAGCGGGAGGGCCGCCACCGGGGAGCTGTTTTTT.

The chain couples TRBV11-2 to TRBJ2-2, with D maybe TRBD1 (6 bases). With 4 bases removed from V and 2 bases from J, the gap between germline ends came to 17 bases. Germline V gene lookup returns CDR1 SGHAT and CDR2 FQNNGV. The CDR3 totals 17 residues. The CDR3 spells CASSSGVGTTNTGELFF. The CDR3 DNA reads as TGTGCCAGCAGCTCGGGCGTCGGGACAACCAACACCGGGGAGCTGTTTTTT.

The CDR3 DNA reads as TGTGCCAGTAGTATGGGGACAGGGGGTAACACTGAAGCTTTCTTT. Translated, it gives CASSMGTGGNTEAFF. The rearrangement uses TRBV19 and TRBJ1-1, with 11 bases identical to TRBD1. The germline V gene has CDR1 LNHDA and CDR2 SQIVND (reference sequence). The junction had 2 bases not matched to a gene; V was cut back by 3 bases and J by 2 bases. The CDR3 runs 15 residues.

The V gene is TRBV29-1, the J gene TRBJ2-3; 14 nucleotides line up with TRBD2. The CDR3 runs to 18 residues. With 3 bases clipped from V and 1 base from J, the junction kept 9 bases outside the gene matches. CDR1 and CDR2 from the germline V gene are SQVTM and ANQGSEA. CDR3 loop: CSVETSGRAEWGTDTQYF. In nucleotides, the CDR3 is TGCAGCGTTGAGACTAGCGGGAGGGCGGAATGGGGCACAGATACGCAGTATTTT.

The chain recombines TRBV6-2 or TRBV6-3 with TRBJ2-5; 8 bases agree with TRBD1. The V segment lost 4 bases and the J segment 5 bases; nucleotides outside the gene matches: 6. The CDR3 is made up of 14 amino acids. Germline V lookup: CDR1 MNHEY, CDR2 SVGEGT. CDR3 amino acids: CASSSPQGEETQYF. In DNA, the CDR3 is TGTGCCAGCAGTTCCCCACAGGGGGAGGAGACCCAGTACTTC.